The clone carrying this TCR beta chain was seen once. This sample is part of a study of T cell changes during pregnancy in multiple sclerosis. Deletions cut 4 bases from V and 5 bases from J, with 8 bases between. There are 13 residues in the CDR3. Germline V gene data show CDR1 as SGHAT and CDR2 as FQNNGV. Libraries were prepared by immunoSEQ multiplex PCR; TCRdb keeps only in-frame clonotypes and omits some of them. This repertoire shows tens of thousands of clones, 75% to 90% found once; its top ten account for approximately 0.58%. The material was CD4+ T cells from peripheral blood mononuclear cells, obtained in the first trimester of pregnancy. The rearrangement links TRBV11-2 to TRBJ2-2; possible D gene TRBD2, 5 bases. This TCR was recovered from a female donor with multiple sclerosis, enrolled in a pregnancy study. The CDR3 sequence is CASSSQRTGELFF. DNA of the CDR3: TGTGCCAGCAGCTCCCAGCGGACCGGGGAGCTGTTTTTT. The entire variable domain, with the rest obtained from reference TRBV11-2 and TRBJ2-2, is as follows: EAGVAQSPRYKIIEKRQSVAFWCNPISGHATLYWYQQILGQGPKLLIQFQNNGVVDDSQLPKDRFSAERLKGVDSTLKIQPAKLEDSAVYLCASSSQRTGELFFGEGSRLTVL.